Following are 21 T cell receptor beta chains from one sample sequenced in a study of blood T cell repertoires in COVID-19. Data came from immunoSEQ multiplex PCR; TCRdb stores just in-frame clones and leaves some out. The data show approximately 100,000 clones, over 80% seen once. Source material: peripheral blood. These receptors all come from a man between 50 and 59 years old with active COVID-19.

This sequence joins TRBV28 and TRBJ1-6, with D hard to call. This CDR3 has 19 amino acids. Trimming left V 4 bases short and J 6 bases short, with 25 bases between. The germline V gene encodes CDR1 MDHEN and CDR2 SYDVKM. The CDR3 region has the DNA TGTGCCAGCAGTTCCAAAACCCGTCTAGGCAGGACTTCTAATTCACCCCTCCACTTT. This codes for CASSSKTRLGRTSNSPLHF.

The J gene is TRBJ1-3, the V gene TRBV5-1; 10 nucleotides align to TRBD1. The CDR3 spans 15 residues. J lost 2 bases, V lost 7 bases, and 6 bases had no gene match. CDR1 is SGHRS, CDR2 YFSETQ, per germline. DNA of the CDR3: TGCGCCAGCCAAAGGACAGGGGGGGCTGGAAACACCATATATTTT. Its translation is CASQRTGGAGNTIYF.

CDR3 DNA sequence: TGCAGCGCGGACAGAACCGGGGAGCTGTTTTTT. Translation gives CSADRTGELFF. The chain combines TRBV29-1 with TRBJ2-2, with a possible D match to TRBD1 (6 bases). Trimming took off 7 bases at V and 5 bases at J, with 8 bases between the two ends. Germline CDR1 SQVTM, CDR2 ANQGSEA. The CDR3 is 11 residues long.

This chain links TRBV6-6 with TRBJ1-5; TRBD1 agrees at 9 bases. CDR1 and CDR2 (germline): MNHNY, SVGAGI (reference sequence). The ends lost 2 bases at V and 5 bases at J; junction bases unmatched: 4. This CDR3 spans 15 amino acids. The CDR3 DNA reads TGTGCCAGCAGTTACACCGGGACAGGGTATCAGCCCCAGCATTTT. Its protein product is CASSYTGTGYQPQHF.

The DNA of the CDR3 is TGTGCCAGCTCACCAGACGGGAGGGCCGGGGATACGCAGTATTTT. Its protein product is CASSPDGRAGDTQYF. V and J are TRBV18 and TRBJ2-3; the match to TRBD2 covers 8 bases. The CDR3 is 15 residues long. Germline V gives CDR1 KGHSH, CDR2 LQKENI. The V segment lost 2 bases and the J segment 6 bases; nucleotides outside the gene matches: 7.

The V call is TRBV6-5, the J call TRBJ1-5; tentatively, D is TRBD1 (5 bases). The V end was cut by 8 bases, the J end by 2 bases, with 10 bases between. Germline V gives CDR1 MNHEY, CDR2 SVGAGI. The CDR3 is made up of 13 amino acids. CDR3 region: CASGGGGNQPQHF. The CDR3 coding sequence is TGTGCCAGCGGAGGAGGGGGCAATCAGCCCCAGCATTTT.

The chain couples TRBV4-2 to TRBJ2-7, with 8 bases lining up with TRBD2. There are 18 residues in the CDR3. The germline gives CDR1 LGHNA, CDR2 YNFKEQ. V was pared by 4 bases and J by 7 bases, with 21 bases of the junction left unmatched. CDR3 amino acids: CASSPPRTSGLPVREQYF. As DNA, the CDR3 is TGTGCCAGCAGCCCCCCCCGCACTAGCGGACTACCTGTGAGGGAGCAGTACTTC.

This sequence joins TRBV27 and TRBJ2-7; 10 bases are a match to TRBD1. J lost 6 bases, V lost 4 bases, and 6 bases had no gene match. The germline CDR1 and CDR2 sequences are MNHEY and SMNVEV (reference sequence). There are 14 residues in the CDR3. DNA of the CDR3: TGTGCCAGCAGTTCGTCCGGGACAGGGGTCGAGCAGTACTTC. Amino acid sequence: CASSSSGTGVEQYF.

This clone was detected only once. Here the CDR3 reads CASSLEGPSGSSTDTQYF. CDR3 DNA: TGCGCCAGCAGCTTGGAGGGCCCGAGCGGGTCTAGCACAGATACGCAGTATTTT. The V call is TRBV5-1, the J call TRBJ2-3; maybe TRBD2 (6 bases). V lost 0 bases and J lost 0, with 17 bases in between. This CDR3 comprises 18 residues. Germline V lookup: CDR1 SGHRS, CDR2 YFSETQ.

This clone has only one observation. V and J are TRBV5-5 and TRBJ1-4; the match to TRBD1 covers 7 bases. The CDR3 is 16 amino acids. The junction had 11 bases not matched to a gene; V was cut back by 3 bases and J by 6 bases. Germline V lookup: CDR1 SGHKS, CDR2 YYEKEE (reference sequence). CDR3 residues: CASSSEGGRFYEKLFF. The CDR3 DNA follows: TGTGCCAGCAGCTCCGAAGGGGGCAGATTTTATGAAAAACTGTTTTTT.

The V call is TRBV28, the J call TRBJ2-3; 10 bases line up with TRBD2. After removal of 5 bases from V and 0 bases from J, the junction contained 14 bases not matched to a gene. Germline V lookup: CDR1 MDHEN, CDR2 SYDVKM. This CDR3 spans 19 amino acids. In nucleotides, the CDR3 is TGTGCCAGCAGTCCAGTTCTAGCCGGGACTAGCGACAGCACAGATACGCAGTATTTT. As protein: CASSPVLAGTSDSTDTQYF.

The chain combines TRBV10-2 with TRBJ1-2, with 7 bases matching TRBD1. From germline, CDR1 is WSHSY and CDR2 SAAADI. The CDR3 is made up of 14 amino acids. J was trimmed by 7 bases and V by 0 bases; bases with no gene match: 5. CDR3 region: CASSESRGQGGYTF. The CDR3 nucleotides read TGCGCCAGCAGTGAGTCGAGGGGGCAAGGTGGCTACACCTTC.

The V and J genes are TRBV7-2 and TRBJ2-7; tentatively, D is TRBD2 (6 bases). The CDR3 loop spans 14 amino acids. Germline CDR1 and CDR2: SGHTA and FQGNSA. Trimming removed 4 bases at V and 6 bases at J, with 16 bases between. The CDR3 bases are TGTGCCAGCAGCTCCGCGGGGCTAGAGATCGAGCAGTACTTC. Residues: CASSSAGLEIEQYF.

The V and J genes are TRBV7-2 and TRBJ1-2, with D tentatively TRBD1 (6 bases). V lost 3 bases, J lost 8 bases, and 13 bases lay in between. The CDR3 has 13 residues. Germline CDR1 reads SGHTA; CDR2 reads FQGNSA. CDR3 protein: CASSLDSLGGYTF. The CDR3 nucleotides are TGTGCCAGCAGCTTGGACAGCTTGGGCGGCTACACCTTC. Filled out from reference TRBV7-2 and TRBJ1-2, the complete variable domain reads GAGVSQSPSNKVTEKGKDVELRCDPISGHTALYWYRQSLGQGLEFLIYFQGNSAPDKSGLPSDRFSAERTGGSVSTLTIQRTQQEDSAVYLCASSLDSLGGYTFGSGTRLTVV.

The chain carries TRBV18 and TRBJ2-5; D possibly corresponds to TRBD1 (5 bases). V was clipped by 0 bases and J by 2 bases, with 13 bases between them. CDR1 is KGHSH and CDR2 is LQKENI in the germline V gene. The CDR3 is 16 residues long. The CDR3 coding sequence is TGTGCCAGCTCACCACCATCGGCAGGGCCACAAGAGACCCAGTACTTC. Translating it yields CASSPPSAGPQETQYF.

The rearrangement uses TRBV12-3 or TRBV12-4 and TRBJ1-5; no clear D. This CDR3 is 12 amino acids long. Trimming took 4 bases from V and 6 from J, leaving 7 bases between them. CDR3 sequence (DNA): TGTGCCAGCAGTTCCGAGGGTCAGCCCCAGCATTTT. Its protein product is CASSSEGQPQHF.

CDR3 region: CSAGVPPRGEQYF. Here the CDR3 DNA reads TGCAGCGCCGGGGTCCCGCCTCGAGGGGAGCAGTACTTC. The chain uses TRBV29-1 and TRBJ2-7, with D perhaps TRBD2 (5 bases). This CDR3 comprises 13 residues. CDR1 is SQVTM and CDR2 is ANQGSEA in the germline V gene. Trimming stripped 7 bases from V and 7 bases from J, with 20 bases between.

The chain joins TRBV19 to TRBJ1-5, with 7 bases that match TRBD1. The J segment lost 4 bases and the V segment lost 6 bases, leaving 3 bases of the junction unmatched. The V gene's germline CDR1 is LNHDA and CDR2 SQIVND (reference sequence). The CDR3 sequence is 13 residues long. The CDR3 is CASRTGFNQPQHF. The CDR3 DNA follows: TGTGCCAGTAGGACAGGGTTTAATCAGCCCCAGCATTTT.

The chain couples TRBV6-5 to TRBJ2-7, with 7 bases aligning to TRBD2. This CDR3 comprises 15 residues. Looked up from germline, CDR1 is MNHEY and CDR2 is SVGAGI. After removal of 6 bases from V and 3 bases from J, the junction contained 11 bases not matched to a gene. DNA for the CDR3: TGTGCCAGCAGACGCGGGAGAGGGGTGGTCTACGAGCAGTACTTC. Residues: CASRRGRGVVYEQYF.

The chain recombines TRBV30 with TRBJ2-1; 7 bases are a match to TRBD2. CDR3 size: 15 residues. The V gene end was trimmed by 0 bases and the J gene end by 0 bases; junction bases not matched to a gene: 2. Per germline, CDR1 GTSNPN and CDR2 SVGIG (reference sequence). The CDR3 DNA reads as TGTGCCTGGAGTGTACGCGGGAGCTCCTACAATGAGCAGTTCTTC. Translating it yields CAWSVRGSSYNEQFF.

V and J are TRBV9 and TRBJ2-1; 11 bases are shared with TRBD2. Unmatched junction bases numbered 4, after V lost 4 bases and J lost 1 base. In germline, CDR1 is SGDLS, CDR2 YYNGEE. This CDR3 is built from 16 residues. This CDR3 reads CASSPGLADSYNEQFF. CDR3 DNA sequence: TGTGCCAGCAGCCCGGGACTAGCGGATTCCTACAATGAGCAGTTCTTC.